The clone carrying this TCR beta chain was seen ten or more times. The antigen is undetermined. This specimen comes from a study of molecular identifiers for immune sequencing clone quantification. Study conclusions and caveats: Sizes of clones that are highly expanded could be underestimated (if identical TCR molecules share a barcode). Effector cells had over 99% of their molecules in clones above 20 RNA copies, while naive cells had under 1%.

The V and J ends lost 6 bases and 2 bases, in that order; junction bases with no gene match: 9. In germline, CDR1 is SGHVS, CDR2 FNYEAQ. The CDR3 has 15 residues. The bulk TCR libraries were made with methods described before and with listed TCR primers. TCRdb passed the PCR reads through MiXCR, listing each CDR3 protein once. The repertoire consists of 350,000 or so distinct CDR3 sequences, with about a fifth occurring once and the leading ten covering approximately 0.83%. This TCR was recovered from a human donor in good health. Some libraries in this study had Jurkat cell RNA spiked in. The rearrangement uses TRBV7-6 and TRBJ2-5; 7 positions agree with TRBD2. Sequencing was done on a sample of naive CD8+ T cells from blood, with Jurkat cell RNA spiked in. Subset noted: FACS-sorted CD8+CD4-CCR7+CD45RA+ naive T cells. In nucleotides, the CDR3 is TGTGCCAGCAGTTCCGAGCGGGATTTTCAAGAGACCCAGTACTTC. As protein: CASSSERDFQETQYF.